This entry lists 14 T cell receptor beta chains sequenced from one sample in a study of blood T cell repertoires in COVID-19. Profiled with immunoSEQ multiplex PCR; TCRdb holds only in-frame clones, not every one. The table lists roughly 260,000 clones, about 91% of them singletons. Sequencing input: peripheral blood. These TCRs come from a person aged 18 to 35 with COVID-19, enrolled during active disease.

This chain connects TRBV4-3 to TRBJ2-1, with 11 bases aligning to TRBD2. This CDR3 region has 17 residues. V was clipped by 1 base and J by 6 bases; unmatched bases: 8. CDR1 and CDR2 (germline): LGHNA, YSLEER. The CDR3 nucleotides are TGCGCCAGCAGCCAAGGCACCAGACTAGCGGGATTCAATGAGCAGTTCTTC. Its protein product is CASSQGTRLAGFNEQFF.

The V and J genes are TRBV7-2 and TRBJ2-7, with 11 bases lining up with TRBD2. CDR1 and CDR2 from the germline V gene are SGHTA and FQGNSA. The CDR3 has 17 residues. The V and J ends lost 4 bases and 6 bases, in that order; junction bases with no gene match: 14. The CDR3 loop is CASSYPSGLAGISEQYF. The CDR3 DNA reads as TGTGCCAGCAGCTATCCCAGTGGACTAGCGGGCATTTCCGAGCAGTACTTC.

The rearrangement uses TRBV5-4 and TRBJ2-1; TRBD2 aligns across 7 bases. The CDR3 loop spans 13 amino acids. Unmatched junction bases numbered 8, after V lost 10 bases and J lost 4 bases. Germline CDR1 is SGHNT and CDR2 is YYREEE (reference sequence). CDR3 DNA: TGTGCCTGGCGGGGACTATTATACAATGAGCAGTTCTTC. Residues: CAWRGLLYNEQFF.

The chain couples TRBV7-9 to TRBJ1-1, with D possibly being TRBD1 (5 bases). CDR3 size: 18 residues. Germline CDR1 is SEHNR and CDR2 is FQNEAQ (reference sequence). The V end lost 5 bases, the J end lost 6 bases, and 28 bases lay between the germline ends. CDR3 region: CASSPRTAGPPGVPEAFF. The CDR3 DNA reads TGTGCCAGCAGCCCCCGCACGGCAGGGCCCCCTGGAGTCCCTGAAGCTTTCTTT.

V gene TRBV27 combines with J gene TRBJ2-1; D is ambiguous. Germline V CDR1 and CDR2: MNHEY, SMNVEV (reference sequence). V was pared by 4 bases and J by 4 bases, with 8 bases between. The CDR3 has 13 residues. The CDR3 loop reads CASSSLLYNEQFF. Written as DNA, the CDR3 is TGTGCCAGCAGTTCCTTATTGTACAATGAGCAGTTCTTC.

The table lists this clone with a few counts. V is TRBV7-9 and J is TRBJ1-5; D gene uncertain. V lost 1 base, J lost 9 bases, and 10 bases lay in between. This CDR3 contains 13 residues. The germline V gene has CDR1 SEHNR and CDR2 FQNEAQ (reference sequence). CDR3 sequence: CASSLDRGWPQHF. The CDR3 DNA follows: TGTGCCAGCAGCTTAGACCGCGGTTGGCCCCAGCATTTT.

This chain uses TRBV27 with TRBJ2-1, with 16 bases identical to TRBD2. The V gene end was trimmed by 6 bases and the J gene end by 7 bases; junction bases not matched to a gene: 9. Looked up from germline, CDR1 is MNHEY and CDR2 is SMNVEV (reference sequence). The CDR3 is made up of 17 amino acids. The CDR3: CASSPGLAGGGKNEQFF. CDR3 coding DNA: TGTGCCAGCAGCCCGGGACTAGCGGGAGGGGGAAAGAATGAGCAGTTCTTC.

The CDR3 protein is CASGMGRAGQTGELFF. The DNA of the CDR3 is TGTGCTAGTGGGATGGGCCGCGCAGGACAAACCGGGGAGCTGTTTTTT. The chain has TRBV12-5 and TRBJ2-2, with D tentatively TRBD1 (5 bases). Germline values: CDR1 LGHNT, CDR2 FRNRAP. This CDR3 region has 16 residues. Trimming took 6 bases from V and 5 from J, leaving 19 bases between them.

The chain has TRBV27 and TRBJ2-7; 13 bases line up with TRBD2. Germline V CDR1 and CDR2: MNHEY, SMNVEV (reference sequence). The CDR3 extends over 14 amino acids. Losses at the gene ends were 6 bases for V and 7 bases for J; bases not matched to a gene: 6. The CDR3 bases are TGTGCCAGCAGGGGACTAGCGGGATCGGGTGAGCAGTACTTC. It translates to CASRGLAGSGEQYF.

This sequence joins TRBV5-4 and TRBJ1-6; 10 bases map to TRBD1. The V segment lost 3 bases and the J segment 10 bases; nucleotides outside the gene matches: 13. Germline V gene data show CDR1 as SGHNT and CDR2 as YYREEE (reference sequence). This CDR3 spans 17 amino acids. CDR3 protein: CASSSTGGPLRGSPLHF. In DNA form, the CDR3 reads TGTGCCAGCAGCTCGACAGGGGGCCCGCTCCGGGGGTCACCCCTCCACTTT.

V is TRBV3-1 (or the pseudogene TRBV3-2) and J is TRBJ2-1, with 9 bases lining up with TRBD2. The junction had 6 bases not matched to a gene; V was cut back by 8 bases and J by 7 bases. This CDR3 spans 13 amino acids. Per germline, CDR1 LGHDT and CDR2 YNNKEL (reference sequence). CDR3 residues: CASHGTSQNEQFF. The CDR3 DNA is TGTGCCAGCCATGGGACTAGCCAGAATGAGCAGTTCTTC.

This clone was detected only once. CDR3 coding DNA: TGTGCCAGCAGCTTAGGGGGGCGGAATACGCAGTATTTT. Amino acids: CASSLGGRNTQYF. The chain uses TRBV7-2 and TRBJ2-3; TRBD1 might be the D (6 bases). This CDR3 has 13 amino acids. Trimming cost V 1 base and J 7 bases, with 9 bases left between them. CDR1 and CDR2 from the germline V gene are SGHTA and FQGNSA. The whole variable domain, remainder taken from reference TRBV7-2 and TRBJ2-3, is GAGVSQSPSNKVTEKGKDVELRCDPISGHTALYWYRQSLGQGLEFLIYFQGNSAPDKSGLPSDRFSAERTGGSVSTLTIQRTQQEDSAVYLCASSLGGRNTQYFGPGTRLTVL.

The chain uses TRBV6-6 and TRBJ1-3; D possibly corresponds to TRBD1 (6 bases). CDR1 and CDR2 from the germline V gene are MNHNY and SVGAGI (reference sequence). This CDR3 comprises 14 residues. V was shortened by 10 bases and J by 3 bases, with 16 bases between the two germline ends. The CDR3 coding sequence is TGTGCCACCATAGGGGGGGCGGGTGGAAACACCATATATTTT. Protein product: CATIGGAGGNTIYF.

The count of this clone is one. The chain carries TRBV7-9 and TRBJ2-3; 10 nucleotides line up with TRBD2. This CDR3 is built from 16 residues. Germline-derived CDR1 and CDR2 are SEHNR and FQNEAQ (reference sequence). With 6 bases clipped from V and 1 base from J, the junction kept 7 bases outside the gene matches. The CDR3 protein is CASRPLAGVGTDTQYF. As DNA, the CDR3 is TGTGCCAGCAGGCCCCTAGCGGGAGTGGGCACAGATACGCAGTATTTT.